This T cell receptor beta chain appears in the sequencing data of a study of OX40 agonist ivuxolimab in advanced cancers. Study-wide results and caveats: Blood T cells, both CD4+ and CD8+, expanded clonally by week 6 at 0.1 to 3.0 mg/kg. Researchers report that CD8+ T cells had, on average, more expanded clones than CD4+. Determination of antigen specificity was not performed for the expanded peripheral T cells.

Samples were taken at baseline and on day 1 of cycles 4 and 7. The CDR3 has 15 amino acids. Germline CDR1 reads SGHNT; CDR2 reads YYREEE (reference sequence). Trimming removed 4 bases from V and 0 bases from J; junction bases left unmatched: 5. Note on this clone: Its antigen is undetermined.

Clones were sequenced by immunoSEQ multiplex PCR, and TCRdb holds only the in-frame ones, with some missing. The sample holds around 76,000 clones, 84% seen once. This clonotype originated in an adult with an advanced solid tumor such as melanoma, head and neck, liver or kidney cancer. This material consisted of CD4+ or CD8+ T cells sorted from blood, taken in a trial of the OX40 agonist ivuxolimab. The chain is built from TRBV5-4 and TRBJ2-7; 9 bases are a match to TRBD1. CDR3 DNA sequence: TGTGCCAGCAGCGTACAGGGGGCCCTCTCCTACGAGCAGTACTTC. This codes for CASSVQGALSYEQYF.